One and the same sample provided the 24 T cell receptor beta chains below, sequenced in a study of patients and donors after allogeneic stem cell transplantation. One entry per CDR3 protein results from TCRdb running MiXCR on the RT-PCR reads. Seen here are approximately 98,000 distinct CDR3 sequences, approximately 40% observed once, and the top ten hold 27%. Sequencing input: blood, either unsorted or a sorted T cell fraction (not recorded which). Receptors originate from a human donor who was either an allogeneic HSCT recipient or a stem cell or donor lymphocyte infusion donor (not recorded which). It is not recorded whose cells these are; they may come from a transplant donor.

J is TRBJ1-1 and V is TRBV28; D ambiguous. V was trimmed by 6 bases and J by 4 bases, leaving 9 bases between them. CDR3 length: 12 amino acids. Germline V gene data show CDR1 as MDHEN and CDR2 as SYDVKM. CDR3 bases: TGTGCCAGCAGCGGGCCAGGCACTGAAGCTTTCTTT. It is translated as CASSGPGTEAFF.

This clonotype was observed once. The chain uses TRBV10-3 and TRBJ2-3; D is unresolved. Germline V gene lookup returns CDR1 ENHRY and CDR2 SYGVKD. Trimming took off 11 bases at V and 6 bases at J, with 18 bases between the two ends. The CDR3 runs 13 residues. CDR3 protein: CAVAFRLADTQYF. In DNA form, the CDR3 reads TGTGCCGTGGCCTTCCGACTCGCCGATACGCAGTATTTT.

The chain employs TRBV7-2 and TRBJ1-5, with D hard to call. Trimming pared 1 base from V and 1 base from J, leaving 8 bases between. Germline V gives CDR1 SGHTA, CDR2 FQGNSA. The CDR3 is made up of 15 amino acids. This CDR3 is CASSLGAGSNQPQHF. The CDR3 DNA reads TGTGCCAGCAGCTTAGGAGCAGGAAGCAATCAGCCCCAGCATTTT.

Ten or more counts support this clonotype. The J gene is TRBJ2-1, the V gene TRBV5-1; 13 bases agree with TRBD2. Germline trimming cut 0 bases from V and 8 bases from J; bases unmatched to any gene: 8. The germline gives CDR1 SGHRS, CDR2 YFSETQ. The CDR3 runs to 17 residues. This CDR3 reads CASSLGTSGRLGDEQFF. The CDR3 DNA reads TGCGCCAGCAGCTTGGGGACTAGCGGGAGACTGGGCGATGAGCAGTTCTTC.

This clonotype appeared a few times. J is TRBJ2-4 and V is TRBV6-2 or TRBV6-3; D remains ambiguous. The CDR3 is 14 residues long. CDR1 is MNHEY and CDR2 is SVGEGT in the germline V gene. Trimming took 6 bases from V and 9 from J, leaving 18 bases between them. The CDR3 loop is CASSSIGPETIQYF. The CDR3 DNA sequence: TGTGCCAGCAGCTCCATAGGTCCCGAAACCATTCAGTACTTC.

The CDR3: CASSQASRTGTEAFF. The DNA of the CDR3 is TGTGCCAGCAGCCAAGCTTCTAGGACGGGCACTGAAGCTTTCTTT. The chain recombines TRBV3-1 with TRBJ1-1; D is unresolved. Germline CDR1 and CDR2: LGHDT and YNNKEL (reference sequence). With 1 base removed from V and 4 bases from J, the gap between germline ends came to 13 bases. The CDR3 covers 15 residues.

The chain employs TRBV11-2 and TRBJ2-1; TRBD1 is a possible D gene (5 bases). In germline, CDR1 is SGHAT, CDR2 FQNNGV. Trimming removed 5 bases from V and 5 bases from J, with 13 bases in between. There are 14 residues in the CDR3. The CDR3 DNA sequence: TGTGCCAGCAGCCCCCTGATCAGGGACAATGAGCAGTTCTTC. It specifies CASSPLIRDNEQFF.

This clonotype was observed many times. The gene calls are TRBV7-8 and TRBJ1-5; maybe TRBD1 (5 bases). V was pared by 5 bases and J by 0 bases, with 14 bases between. Looked up from germline, CDR1 is SGHVS and CDR2 is FQNEAQ. The length of the CDR3 is 16 residues. The CDR3 coding sequence is TGTGCCAGCAGCAGTAACCGGGGGTATAGCAATCAGCCCCAGCATTTT. Amino acids: CASSSNRGYSNQPQHF.

This clonotype has just one count. This chain links TRBV12-3 or TRBV12-4 with TRBJ2-3; TRBD2 matches at 8 bases. The CDR3 length is 17 residues. The J segment lost 2 bases and the V segment lost 2 bases, leaving 9 bases of the junction unmatched. As DNA, the CDR3 is TGTGCCAGCAGTTTATTCTCTCCAGGACTAGCCACAGATACGCAGTATTTT. Translated: CASSLFSPGLATDTQYF.

The chain recombines TRBV6-2 or TRBV6-3 with TRBJ2-1; D perhaps matches TRBD2 (5 bases). This CDR3 comprises 14 residues. V lost 5 bases and J lost 5, with 13 bases in between. Germline CDR1 is MNHEY and CDR2 is SVGEGT. The CDR3 DNA reads as TGTGCCAGCAGTCAGCCGGGAAGAAACAATGAGCAGTTCTTC. This translates into CASSQPGRNNEQFF.

The CDR3 sequence is CASSPQTGTSNTEAFF. The CDR3, as DNA: TGTGCCAGCAGTCCTCAGACAGGGACTTCAAACACTGAAGCTTTCTTT. V usage is TRBV27 and J usage is TRBJ1-1, with 7 nucleotides matching TRBD1. The V gene's germline CDR1 is MNHEY and CDR2 SMNVEV (reference sequence). There are 16 residues in the CDR3. The trim removed 5 bases at V and 2 bases at J, leaving 11 bases unmatched.

This clonotype was observed at least ten times. V is TRBV4-2 and J is TRBJ1-5; TRBD1 aligns across 7 bases. Germline values: CDR1 LGHNA, CDR2 YNFKEQ. The CDR3 runs 15 residues. J lost 7 bases, V lost 4 bases, and 10 bases had no gene match. The CDR3 here is CASSPMGQSNQPQHF. The DNA for the CDR3 is TGTGCCAGCAGCCCTATGGGACAGTCGAACCAGCCCCAGCATTTT.

This sequence joins TRBV9 and TRBJ2-7, with D maybe TRBD2 (5 bases). The germline gives CDR1 SGDLS, CDR2 YYNGEE. This CDR3 has 15 residues. V shed 0 bases and J shed 0 bases, with 10 bases lying between them. The CDR3 reads CASSVESGSSYEQYF. As DNA, the CDR3 is TGTGCCAGCAGCGTAGAATCGGGGAGCTCCTACGAGCAGTACTTC.

The V gene is TRBV7-2, the J gene TRBJ1-1; 8 bases are a match to TRBD1. CDR1 is SGHTA, CDR2 FQGNSA, per germline. CDR3 size: 14 residues. The V segment lost 5 bases and the J segment 7 bases; nucleotides outside the gene matches: 9. The CDR3 sequence is CASSLGQAYYEAFF. As DNA, the CDR3 is TGTGCCAGCAGCCTGGGACAGGCTTATTATGAAGCTTTCTTT.

The chain carries TRBV18 and TRBJ1-4, with 8 nucleotides matching TRBD1. The J segment lost 0 bases and the V segment lost 8 bases, leaving 11 bases of the junction unmatched. The CDR3 length is 17 residues. CDR1 KGHSH and CDR2 LQKENI come from the germline V gene. CDR3 region: CASTRPGTGATNEKLFF. CDR3 nucleotide sequence: TGTGCCAGCACCCGTCCCGGGACAGGAGCAACTAATGAAAAACTGTTTTTT.

CDR3 sequence: CASSLVLASDTQYF. Written as DNA, the CDR3 is TGCGCCAGCAGCTTGGTTCTAGCATCTGATACGCAGTATTTT. The chain joins TRBV5-1 to TRBJ2-3, with a tentative D call TRBD2 (5 bases). Germline V CDR1 and CDR2: SGHRS, YFSETQ. The CDR3 covers 14 residues. The V end was cut by 0 bases, the J end by 6 bases, with 11 bases between.

This clonotype was detected only a few times. The chain is built from TRBV6-5 and TRBJ1-1; D may be TRBD1 (6 bases). V was shortened by 5 bases and J by 0 bases, with 19 bases between the two germline ends. Germline CDR1 reads MNHEY; CDR2 reads SVGAGI. The CDR3 runs 17 residues. The CDR3 sequence is CASSHRGRGRVNTEAFF. The DNA for the CDR3 is TGTGCCAGCAGTCACCGAGGGAGGGGGAGGGTGAACACTGAAGCTTTCTTT.

CDR3 sequence (DNA): TGCAGCGTGCTCAGGGTCCCCTACTACGAGCAGTACTTC. Protein product: CSVLRVPYYEQYF. This chain uses TRBV29-1 with TRBJ2-7; weak D call: TRBD1 (5 bases). Germline V gene lookup returns CDR1 SQVTM and CDR2 ANQGSEA. Trimming took off 6 bases at V and 3 bases at J, with 15 bases between the two ends. The CDR3 consists of 13 residues.

This clonotype appeared a few times. This rearrangement joins TRBV7-2 to TRBJ1-2, with D uncertain. There are 17 residues in the CDR3. V lost 1 base to trimming and J lost 0 bases, with 15 bases between them. Per the germline V gene, CDR1 is SGHTA and CDR2 is FQGNSA. The CDR3 is CASSLVVPRVTNYGYTF. DNA of the CDR3: TGTGCCAGCAGCTTAGTCGTCCCCAGAGTCACTAACTATGGCTACACCTTC.

The genes are TRBV7-9 and TRBJ2-5, with D hard to call. CDR3 length equals 12 residues. V dropped 2 bases and J dropped 3 bases, with 4 bases sitting between them. The V gene's germline CDR1 is SEHNR and CDR2 FQNEAQ (reference sequence). This CDR3 reads CASSLWEETQYF. The CDR3 region has the DNA TGTGCCAGCAGCTTATGGGAAGAGACCCAGTACTTC.

In its sample, this clonotype was seen a few times. The V gene is TRBV15, the J gene TRBJ2-5; D uncertain. Trimming removed 1 base at V and 5 bases at J, with 2 bases between. The germline CDR1 and CDR2 sequences are LNHNV and YYDKDF (reference sequence). This CDR3 spans 11 amino acids. CDR3 nucleotide sequence: TGTGCCACCAGCAGAGGGGAGACCCAGTACTTC. It codes for CATSRGETQYF.

The chain employs TRBV7-9 and TRBJ1-1, with D unresolved. V was pared by 6 bases and J by 5 bases, with 10 bases between. Germline CDR1 and CDR2: SEHNR and FQNEAQ (reference sequence). The CDR3 length is 12 residues. This CDR3 reads CASSRGGTEAFF. DNA of the CDR3: TGTGCCAGCAGTCGAGGAGGTACTGAAGCTTTCTTT.

The chain has TRBV15 and TRBJ2-5, with 10 positions matching TRBD2. The V and J ends lost 1 base and 2 bases, in that order; junction bases with no gene match: 4. This CDR3 contains 16 residues. The germline CDR1 and CDR2 sequences are LNHNV and YYDKDF (reference sequence). The CDR3 here is CATSRGGLAVQETQYF. In nucleotides, the CDR3 is TGTGCCACCAGCAGAGGAGGACTAGCGGTGCAAGAGACCCAGTACTTC.

There are a few counts of this clonotype. The gene calls are TRBV10-3 and TRBJ2-1; 9 positions match TRBD2. The V segment lost 5 bases and the J segment 5 bases; nucleotides outside the gene matches: 7. Germline V gene sequence: CDR1 ENHRY, CDR2 SYGVKD. This CDR3 comprises 15 residues. CDR3: CAISPREGRHNEQFF. CDR3 in DNA: TGTGCCATCAGTCCGCGGGAGGGCCGGCACAATGAGCAGTTCTTC.